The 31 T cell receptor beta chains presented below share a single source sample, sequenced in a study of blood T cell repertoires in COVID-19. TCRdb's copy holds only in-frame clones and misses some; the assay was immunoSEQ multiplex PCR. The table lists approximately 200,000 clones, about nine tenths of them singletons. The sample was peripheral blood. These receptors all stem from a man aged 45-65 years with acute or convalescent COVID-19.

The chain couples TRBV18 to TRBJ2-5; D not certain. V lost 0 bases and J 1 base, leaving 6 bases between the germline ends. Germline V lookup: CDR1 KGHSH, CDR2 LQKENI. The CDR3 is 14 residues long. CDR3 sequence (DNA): TGTGCCAGCTCACCACCGAACAGCCAAGAGACCCAGTACTTC. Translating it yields CASSPPNSQETQYF.

CDR3 sequence (DNA): TGTGCCAGCTCACCGACGGGGGGGCCGGGAGAGACCCAGTACTTC. It yields the protein CASSPTGGPGETQYF. The chain recombines TRBV18 with TRBJ2-5; TRBD2 aligns across 8 bases. CDR1 is KGHSH, CDR2 LQKENI, per germline. Germline trimming cut 3 bases from V and 4 bases from J; bases unmatched to any gene: 7. The CDR3 runs 15 residues.

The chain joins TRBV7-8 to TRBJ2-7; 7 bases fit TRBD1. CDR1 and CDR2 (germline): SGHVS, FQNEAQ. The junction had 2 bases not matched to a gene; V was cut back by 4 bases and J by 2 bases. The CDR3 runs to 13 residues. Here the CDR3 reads CASSWDRAYEQYF. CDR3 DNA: TGTGCCAGCAGCTGGGACAGAGCCTACGAGCAGTACTTC.

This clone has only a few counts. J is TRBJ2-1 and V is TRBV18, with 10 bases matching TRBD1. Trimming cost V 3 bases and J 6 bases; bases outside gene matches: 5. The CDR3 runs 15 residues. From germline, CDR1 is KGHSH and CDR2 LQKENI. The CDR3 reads CASSPPGTGVNEQFF. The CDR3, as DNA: TGTGCCAGCTCACCCCCCGGGACAGGGGTCAATGAGCAGTTCTTC.

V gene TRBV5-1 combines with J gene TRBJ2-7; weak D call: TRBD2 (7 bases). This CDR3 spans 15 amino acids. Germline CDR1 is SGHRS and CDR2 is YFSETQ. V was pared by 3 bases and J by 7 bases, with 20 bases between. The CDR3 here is CASSSVRGGHREQYF. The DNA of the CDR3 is TGCGCCAGCAGCTCCGTGAGGGGGGGTCATCGGGAGCAGTACTTC.

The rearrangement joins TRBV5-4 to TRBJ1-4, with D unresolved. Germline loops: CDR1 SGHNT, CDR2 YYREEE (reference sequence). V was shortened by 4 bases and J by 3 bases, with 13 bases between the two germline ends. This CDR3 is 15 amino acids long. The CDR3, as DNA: TGTGCCAGCAGCCCCCGAGCCGGGGCTAATGAAAAACTGTTTTTT. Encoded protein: CASSPRAGANEKLFF.

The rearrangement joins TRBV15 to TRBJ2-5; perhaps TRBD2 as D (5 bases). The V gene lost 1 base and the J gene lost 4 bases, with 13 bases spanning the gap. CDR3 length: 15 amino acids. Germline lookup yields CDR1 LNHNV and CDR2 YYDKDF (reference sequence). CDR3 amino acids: CATSRVRGAGETQYF. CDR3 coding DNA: TGTGCCACCAGCAGAGTCCGGGGAGCAGGAGAGACCCAGTACTTC.

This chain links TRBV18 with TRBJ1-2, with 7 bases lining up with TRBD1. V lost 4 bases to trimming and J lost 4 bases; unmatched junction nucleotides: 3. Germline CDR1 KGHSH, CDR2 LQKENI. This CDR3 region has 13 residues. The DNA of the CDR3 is TGTGCCAGCTCACGACAGGGCCCCTATGGCTACACCTTC. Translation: CASSRQGPYGYTF.

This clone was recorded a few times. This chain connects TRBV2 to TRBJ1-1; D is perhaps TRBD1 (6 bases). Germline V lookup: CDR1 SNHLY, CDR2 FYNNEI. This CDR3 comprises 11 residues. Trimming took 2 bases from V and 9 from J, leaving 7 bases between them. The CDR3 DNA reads TGTGCCAGCAGTGAACAGGGGAAAGCTTTCTTT. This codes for CASSEQGKAFF.

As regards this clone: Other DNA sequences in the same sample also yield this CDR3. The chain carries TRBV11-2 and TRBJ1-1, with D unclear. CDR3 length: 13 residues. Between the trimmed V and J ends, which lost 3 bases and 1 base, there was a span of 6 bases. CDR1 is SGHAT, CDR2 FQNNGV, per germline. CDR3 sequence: CASSFSENTEAFF. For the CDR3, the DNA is TGTGCCAGCAGCTTTAGCGAGAACACTGAAGCTTTCTTT.

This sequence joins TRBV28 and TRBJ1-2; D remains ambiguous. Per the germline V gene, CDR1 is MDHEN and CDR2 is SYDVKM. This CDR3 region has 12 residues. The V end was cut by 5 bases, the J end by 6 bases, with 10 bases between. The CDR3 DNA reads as TGTGCCAGCAGTCCCCTCCCCCATGGCTACACCTTC. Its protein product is CASSPLPHGYTF.

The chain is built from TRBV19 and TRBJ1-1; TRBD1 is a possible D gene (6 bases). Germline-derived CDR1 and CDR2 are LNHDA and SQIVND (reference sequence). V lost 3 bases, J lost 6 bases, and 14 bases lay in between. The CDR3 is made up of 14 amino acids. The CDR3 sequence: CASSIGQGLPEAFF. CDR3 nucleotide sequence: TGTGCCAGTAGTATCGGGCAGGGGTTGCCTGAAGCTTTCTTT.

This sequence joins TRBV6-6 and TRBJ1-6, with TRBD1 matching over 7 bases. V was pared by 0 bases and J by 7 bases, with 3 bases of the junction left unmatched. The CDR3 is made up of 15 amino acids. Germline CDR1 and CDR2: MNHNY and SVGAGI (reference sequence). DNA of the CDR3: TGTGCCAGCAGTTACTCGGGACAGAAGAATTCACCCCTCCACTTT. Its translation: CASSYSGQKNSPLHF.

CDR3 DNA sequence: TGTGCCAGCAGCCGGGACAGCCTTAATCAGCCCCAGCATTTT. Its translation is CASSRDSLNQPQHF. The J gene is TRBJ1-5, the V gene TRBV6-5, with TRBD1 identical over 7 bases. CDR1 MNHEY and CDR2 SVGAGI come from the germline V gene. V shed 6 bases, J shed 4 bases, and the junction held 6 bases outside the gene matches. This CDR3 has 14 residues.

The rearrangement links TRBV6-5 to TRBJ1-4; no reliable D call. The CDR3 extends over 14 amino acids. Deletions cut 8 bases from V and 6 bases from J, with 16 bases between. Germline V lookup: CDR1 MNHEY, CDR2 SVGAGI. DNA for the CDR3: TGTGCCAGCGTGTTGGGCGGGGTAGATGAAAAACTGTTTTTT. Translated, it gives CASVLGGVDEKLFF.

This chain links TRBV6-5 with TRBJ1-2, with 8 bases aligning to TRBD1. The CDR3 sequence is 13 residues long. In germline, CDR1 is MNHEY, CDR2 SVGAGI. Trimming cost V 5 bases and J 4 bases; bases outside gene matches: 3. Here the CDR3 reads CASSRDRSYGYTF. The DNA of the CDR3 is TGTGCCAGCAGTCGGGACAGGAGCTATGGCTACACCTTC.

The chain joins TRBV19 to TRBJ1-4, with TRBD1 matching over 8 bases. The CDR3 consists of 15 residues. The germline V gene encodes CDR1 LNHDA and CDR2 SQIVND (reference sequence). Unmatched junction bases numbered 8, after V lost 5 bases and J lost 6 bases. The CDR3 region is CASSSPGQVDEKLFF. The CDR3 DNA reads TGTGCCAGTAGTTCGCCGGGACAGGTGGATGAAAAACTGTTTTTT.

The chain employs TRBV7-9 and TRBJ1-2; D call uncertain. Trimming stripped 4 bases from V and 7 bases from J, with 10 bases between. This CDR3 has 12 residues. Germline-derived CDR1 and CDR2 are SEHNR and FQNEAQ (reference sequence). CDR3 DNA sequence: TGTGCCAGCAGCTCTCTTGAGGGTGGCTACACCTTC. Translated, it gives CASSSLEGGYTF.

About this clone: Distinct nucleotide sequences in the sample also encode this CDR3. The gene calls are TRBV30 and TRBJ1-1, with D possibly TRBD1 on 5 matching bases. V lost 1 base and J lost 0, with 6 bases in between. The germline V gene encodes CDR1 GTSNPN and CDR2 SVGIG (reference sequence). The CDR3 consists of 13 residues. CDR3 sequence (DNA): TGTGCCTGGAGTGGACAGCTGAACACTGAAGCTTTCTTT. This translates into CAWSGQLNTEAFF. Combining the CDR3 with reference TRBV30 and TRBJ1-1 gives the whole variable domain SQTIHQWPATLVQPVGSPLSLECTVEGTSNPNLYWYRQAAGRGLQLLFYSVGIGQISSEVPQNLSASRPQDRQFILSSKKLLLSDSGFYLCAWSGQLNTEAFFGQGTRLTVV.

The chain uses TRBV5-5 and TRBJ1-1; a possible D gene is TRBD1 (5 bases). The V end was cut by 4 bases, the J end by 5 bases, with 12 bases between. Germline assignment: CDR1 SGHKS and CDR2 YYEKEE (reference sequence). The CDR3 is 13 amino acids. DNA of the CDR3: TGTGCCAGCAGCGTCACAGGAAAAACTGAAGCTTTCTTT. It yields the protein CASSVTGKTEAFF. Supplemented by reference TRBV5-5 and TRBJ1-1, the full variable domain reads DAGVTQSPTHLIKTRGQQVTLRCSPISGHKSVSWYQQVLGQGPQFIFQYYEKEERGRGNFPDRFSARQFPNYSSELNVNALLLGDSALYLCASSVTGKTEAFFGQGTRLTVV.

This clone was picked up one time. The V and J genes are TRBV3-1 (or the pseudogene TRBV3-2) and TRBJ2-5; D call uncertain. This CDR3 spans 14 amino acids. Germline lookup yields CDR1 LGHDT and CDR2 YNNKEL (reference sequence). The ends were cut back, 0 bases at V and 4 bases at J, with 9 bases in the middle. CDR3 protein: CASSQDYRGETQYF. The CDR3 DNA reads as TGTGCCAGCAGCCAAGACTATAGAGGAGAGACCCAGTACTTC.

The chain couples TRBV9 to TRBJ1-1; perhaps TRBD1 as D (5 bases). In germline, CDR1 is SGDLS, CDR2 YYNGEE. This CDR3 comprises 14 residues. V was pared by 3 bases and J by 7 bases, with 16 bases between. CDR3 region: CASSAFSGVIEAFF. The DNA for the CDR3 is TGTGCCAGCAGCGCCTTCTCGGGGGTTATTGAAGCTTTCTTT.

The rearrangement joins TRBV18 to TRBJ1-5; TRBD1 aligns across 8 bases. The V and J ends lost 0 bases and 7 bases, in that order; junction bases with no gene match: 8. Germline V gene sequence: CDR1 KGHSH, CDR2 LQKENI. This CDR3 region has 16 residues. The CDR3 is CASSPPWTGPGQPQHF. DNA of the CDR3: TGTGCCAGCTCACCACCTTGGACAGGGCCGGGGCAGCCCCAGCATTTT.

The CDR3 sequence: CASSEVRSSNQPQHF. For the CDR3, the DNA is TGTGCCAGCAGTGAAGTTCGCAGTAGCAATCAGCCCCAGCATTTT. The chain carries TRBV6-1 and TRBJ1-5, with D unclear. The germline V gene has CDR1 MNHNS and CDR2 SASEGT. V lost 1 base and J lost 0, with 7 bases in between. This CDR3 has 15 residues.

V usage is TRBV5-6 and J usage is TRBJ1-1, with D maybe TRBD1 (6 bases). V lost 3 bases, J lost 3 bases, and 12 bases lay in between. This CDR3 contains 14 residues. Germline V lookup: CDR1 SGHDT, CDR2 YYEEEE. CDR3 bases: TGTGCCAGCAGCTATCTCTCAGGGGACACTGAAGCTTTCTTT. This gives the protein CASSYLSGDTEAFF.

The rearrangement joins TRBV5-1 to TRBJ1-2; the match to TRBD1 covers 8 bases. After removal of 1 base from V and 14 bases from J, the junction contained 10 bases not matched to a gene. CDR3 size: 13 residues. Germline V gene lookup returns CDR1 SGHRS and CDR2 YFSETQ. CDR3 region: CASSLSGDRPGTF. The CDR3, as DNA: TGCGCCAGCAGCTTGTCTGGGGACAGGCCGGGAACCTTC.

The CDR3 bases are TGTGCCTGGAGTATGGGACTCGAGCAGTACTTC. Translating it yields CAWSMGLEQYF. The V and J genes are TRBV30 and TRBJ2-7; maybe TRBD2 (6 bases). V was shortened by 2 bases and J by 6 bases, with 8 bases between the two germline ends. Germline CDR1 is GTSNPN and CDR2 is SVGIG (reference sequence). The CDR3 covers 11 residues.

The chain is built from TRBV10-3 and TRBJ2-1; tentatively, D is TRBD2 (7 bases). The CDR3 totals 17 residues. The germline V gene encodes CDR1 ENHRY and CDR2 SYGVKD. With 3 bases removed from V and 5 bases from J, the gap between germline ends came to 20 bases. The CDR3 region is CAISDPDRGGANNEQFF. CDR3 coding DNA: TGTGCCATCAGTGACCCCGATAGGGGGGGGGCAAACAATGAGCAGTTCTTC.

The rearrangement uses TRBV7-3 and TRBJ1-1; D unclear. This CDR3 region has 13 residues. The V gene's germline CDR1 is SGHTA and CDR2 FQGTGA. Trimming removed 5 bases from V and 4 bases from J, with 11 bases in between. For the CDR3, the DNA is TGTGCCAGCAGCCAACCGGGGTTCACTGAAGCTTTCTTT. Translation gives CASSQPGFTEAFF. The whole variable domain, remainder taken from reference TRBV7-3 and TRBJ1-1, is GAGVSQTPSNKVTEKGKYVELRCDPISGHTALYWYRQSLGQGPEFLIYFQGTGAADDSGLPNDRFFAVRPEGSVSTLKIQRTERGDSAVYLCASSQPGFTEAFFGQGTRLTVV.

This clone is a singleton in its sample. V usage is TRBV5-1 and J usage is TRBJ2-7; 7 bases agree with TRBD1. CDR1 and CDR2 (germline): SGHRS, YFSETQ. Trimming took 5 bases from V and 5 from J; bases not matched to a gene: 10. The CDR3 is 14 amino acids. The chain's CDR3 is CASRPGTANDEQYF. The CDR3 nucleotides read TGCGCCAGCAGGCCCGGGACAGCAAACGACGAGCAGTACTTC.

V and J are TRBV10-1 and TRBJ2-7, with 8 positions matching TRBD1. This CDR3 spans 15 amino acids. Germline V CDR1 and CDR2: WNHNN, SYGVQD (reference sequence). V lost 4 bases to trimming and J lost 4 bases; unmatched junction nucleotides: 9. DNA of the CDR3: TGCGCCAGCAGTGCCCCGGGGACAGGAGCTTACGAGCAGTACTTC. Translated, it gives CASSAPGTGAYEQYF.